The entry below describes one TCR beta chain. Only in-frame clones appear in the TCRdb table, and some are missing; sequencing was by immunoSEQ multiplex PCR. Altogether approximately 98,000 clones are present, 75% to 95% being singletons, with the ten largest covering under 0.85%. This sample was taken from a study of OX40 agonist ivuxolimab in advanced cancers. Study in general: People in dose escalation had one of these cancers: hepatocellular carcinoma, melanoma, renal cell or head and neck cancer. Prior therapy, whether anti-PD-1, anti-PD-L1 or anti-CTLA-4, was allowed, and about 39% had some.

V lost 2 bases to trimming and J lost 0 bases, with 12 bases between them. Looked up from germline, CDR1 is SGDLS and CDR2 is YYNGEE. This CDR3 has 16 residues. The genes are TRBV9 and TRBJ2-1; TRBD1 or TRBD2 may be the D gene (5 bases each). The starting material was CD4+ or CD8+ T cells sorted from blood, obtained in a trial of the OX40 agonist ivuxolimab. The receptor comes from an adult with an advanced solid tumor such as melanoma, head and neck, liver or kidney cancer. The CDR3 DNA sequence: TGTGCCAGCAGCGTGACGGGGCCGTACTCCTACAATGAGCAGTTCTTC. This gives the protein CASSVTGPYSYNEQFF. The full variable domain, in which reference TRBV9 and TRBJ2-1 provide the parts outside the CDR3, is DSGVTQTPKHLITATGQRVTLRCSPRSGDLSVYWYQQSLDQGLQFLIQYYNGEERAKGNILERFSAQQFPDLHSELNLSSLELGDSALYFCASSVTGPYSYNEQFFGPGTRLTVL.